The 15 T cell receptor beta chains listed next were all sequenced from one sample in a study of blood T cell repertoires in COVID-19. The repertoire was sequenced with immunoSEQ multiplex PCR; TCRdb's copy has only in-frame clones and lacks some. The sample includes 84,000 or so clones, roughly 73% of them seen just once. Sequences were obtained from peripheral blood. These receptors originate from a human donor in a cohort sampled during active COVID-19.

The chain combines TRBV25-1 with TRBJ2-3; D gene ambiguous. Germline V gives CDR1 MGHDK, CDR2 SYGVNS. V lost 10 bases and J 5 bases, leaving 7 bases between the germline ends. The CDR3 extends over 10 amino acids. The CDR3 sequence is CATFLDTQYF. In nucleotides, the CDR3 is TGTGCCACTTTCCTAGATACGCAGTATTTT.

J is TRBJ2-7 and V is TRBV30, with 7 nucleotides matching TRBD2. CDR1 is GTSNPN and CDR2 is SVGIG in the germline V gene (reference sequence). CDR3 length: 14 amino acids. V dropped 3 bases and J dropped 0; count of bases not matched to a gene: 5. CDR3 region: CAWRAAGFSYEQYF. CDR3 nucleotides: TGTGCCTGGAGAGCAGCGGGGTTCTCCTACGAGCAGTACTTC.

The chain uses TRBV6-5 and TRBJ1-2; D is perhaps TRBD1 (5 bases). This CDR3 region has 14 residues. The V end lost 8 bases, the J end lost 2 bases, and 15 bases lay between the germline ends. The germline V gene encodes CDR1 MNHEY and CDR2 SVGAGI. Here the CDR3 reads CASLRDSVNYGYTF. CDR3 bases: TGTGCCAGCCTCCGGGACTCGGTAAACTATGGCTACACCTTC.

The V call is TRBV6-2 or TRBV6-3, the J call TRBJ2-5; no clear D. In germline, CDR1 is MNHEY, CDR2 SVGEGT. Between the trimmed V and J ends, which lost 2 bases and 5 bases, there was a span of 9 bases. The CDR3 covers 13 residues. CDR3 amino acids: CASSYQTPETQYF. The CDR3 DNA follows: TGTGCCAGCAGTTACCAAACTCCGGAGACCCAGTACTTC.

The chain couples TRBV7-9 to TRBJ1-5; the match to TRBD1 covers 7 bases. Germline CDR1 and CDR2: SEHNR and FQNEAQ (reference sequence). The CDR3 extends over 14 amino acids. Trimming removed 3 bases from V and 5 bases from J; junction bases left unmatched: 4. The CDR3 nucleotides are TGTGCCAGCAGCTTCCTAGGGGGCGATCAGCCCCAGCATTTT. It is translated as CASSFLGGDQPQHF.

The chain couples TRBV27 to TRBJ2-5; no definite D call. The germline V gene has CDR1 MNHEY and CDR2 SMNVEV (reference sequence). Trimming shortened V by 6 bases and J by 2 bases, and 13 bases separated the two germline ends. This CDR3 is 14 amino acids long. The CDR3 nucleotides read TGTGCCAGCAGCCCTTCGGGTGAGCAAGAGACCCAGTACTTC. Its protein product is CASSPSGEQETQYF.

The table lists this clone with a few counts. The chain recombines TRBV11-3 with TRBJ1-2, with D possibly TRBD1 on 5 matching bases. Germline lookup yields CDR1 SGHNT and CDR2 YENEEA. V was cut by 3 bases and J by 7 bases, with 18 bases left in between. The CDR3 consists of 15 residues. For the CDR3, the DNA is TGTGCCAGCAGCTTCAGCTTGGAGGGGCTGGGTGGCTACACCTTC. Residues: CASSFSLEGLGGYTF. Full variable domain (missing parts from reference TRBV11-3 and TRBJ1-2): EAGVVQSPRYKIIEKKQPVAFWCNPISGHNTLYWYLQNLGQGPELLIRYENEEAVDDSQLPKDRFSAERLKGVDSTLKIQPAELGDSAVYLCASSFSLEGLGGYTFGSGTRLTVV.

This chain joins TRBV27 and TRBJ2-7, with D possibly matching TRBD2 (6 bases). Germline V CDR1 and CDR2: MNHEY, SMNVEV (reference sequence). The CDR3 consists of 14 residues. V shed 5 bases and J shed 4 bases, with 15 bases lying between them. The CDR3: CASSPKLGGYEQYF. The CDR3, as DNA: TGTGCCAGCAGTCCGAAGTTGGGGGGATACGAGCAGTACTTC.

The V call is TRBV7-6, the J call TRBJ2-3; tentative D call: TRBD1 (5 bases). CDR1 and CDR2 from the germline V gene are SGHVS and FNYEAQ. The CDR3 covers 15 residues. The V and J ends lost 5 bases and 3 bases respectively, with 15 bases between them. The CDR3 sequence: CASSPLLGLTDTQYF. CDR3 coding DNA: TGTGCCAGCAGCCCACTGTTGGGGCTAACAGATACGCAGTATTTT.

This rearrangement joins TRBV3-1 (or the pseudogene TRBV3-2) to TRBJ2-5; D possibly corresponds to TRBD2 (6 bases). In germline, CDR1 is LGHDT, CDR2 YNNKEL (reference sequence). This CDR3 has 14 amino acids. With 4 bases removed from V and 5 bases from J, the gap between germline ends came to 14 bases. In DNA, the CDR3 is TGTGCCAGCAGCCCTTTAGCGGCGGGCGAGACCCAGTACTTC. Protein: CASSPLAAGETQYF.

The chain carries TRBV24-1 and TRBJ2-7, with a weak D call TRBD2 (5 bases). Trimming cost V 2 bases and J 8 bases, with 18 bases left between them. Germline assignment: CDR1 KGHDR and CDR2 SFDVKD. CDR3 length equals 15 residues. CDR3 in DNA: TGTGCCACCAGTGATTCCGCAGAGGGCGGAATCAAGCAGTACTTC. It specifies CATSDSAEGGIKQYF.

CDR3: CASSTIRGSYEQYF. As DNA, the CDR3 is TGTGCCAGTAGTACCATCCGGGGCTCCTACGAGCAGTACTTC. The rearrangement uses TRBV19 and TRBJ2-7; maybe TRBD2 (5 bases). CDR1 is LNHDA, CDR2 SQIVND, per germline (reference sequence). This CDR3 has 14 amino acids. V was shortened by 4 bases and J by 0 bases, with 10 bases between the two germline ends.

The rearrangement uses TRBV7-2 and TRBJ1-2; 9 bases line up with TRBD1. V gave up 1 base and J gave up 7 bases; unmatched junction bases: 4. The CDR3 covers 14 residues. CDR1 SGHTA and CDR2 FQGNSA come from the germline V gene. CDR3 in amino acids: CASSLDRGPSGYTF. In DNA form, the CDR3 reads TGTGCCAGCAGCTTAGACAGGGGGCCCTCTGGCTACACCTTC.

The rearrangement joins TRBV5-1 to TRBJ2-7, with TRBD2 matching over 7 bases. The CDR3 covers 17 residues. V shed 0 bases and J 0 bases; nucleotides not matched to a gene: 9. Germline V gives CDR1 SGHRS, CDR2 YFSETQ. The CDR3 DNA sequence: TGCGCCAGCAGCTTGGCCCTGGGGGGGGACCACTCCTACGAGCAGTACTTC. The encoded protein is CASSLALGGDHSYEQYF.

The chain links TRBV7-3 to TRBJ1-1; D possibly corresponds to TRBD1 (5 bases). Trimming pared 0 bases from V and 6 bases from J, leaving 17 bases between. The CDR3 is 16 amino acids. The germline CDR1 and CDR2 sequences are SGHTA and FQGTGA. Here the CDR3 reads CASSLTGARPPPEAFF. CDR3 bases: TGTGCCAGCAGCTTAACAGGGGCGCGGCCCCCGCCTGAAGCTTTCTTT.